This TCR beta chain was identified during a study of CD8 T cells in ankylosing spondylitis. TCRdb reanalysed the 5' RACE reads using MiXCR and keeps one entry per CDR3 protein. This repertoire shows 450,000 to 550,000 distinct CDR3 sequences, approximately 5% found once; its top ten account for under 4.5%. This clonotype was detected many times. Antigen specificity is unknown. Findings of the study overall: What seemed typical of ankylosing spondylitis blood was a TCR beta motif built from roughly eight highly homologous variants. In reactive arthritis synovial fluid and blood, some motif variants had been reported before. From matched ankylosing spondylitis synovial fluid, disease-linked clones were reportedly recovered at significantly enriched levels.

There are 16 residues in the CDR3. Losses at the gene ends were 0 bases for V and 4 bases for J; bases not matched to a gene: 5. Germline-derived CDR1 and CDR2 are SGHRS and YFSETQ. The material sequenced was blood, either unsorted or a sorted T cell fraction (not recorded which). This clonotype was obtained from a male donor with ankylosing spondylitis. The chain uses TRBV5-1 and TRBJ2-7, with 12 bases fitting TRBD1. The CDR3 protein is CASSLDPGQGAYEQYF. DNA for the CDR3: TGCGCCAGCAGCTTGGATCCGGGACAGGGGGCTTACGAGCAGTACTTC.